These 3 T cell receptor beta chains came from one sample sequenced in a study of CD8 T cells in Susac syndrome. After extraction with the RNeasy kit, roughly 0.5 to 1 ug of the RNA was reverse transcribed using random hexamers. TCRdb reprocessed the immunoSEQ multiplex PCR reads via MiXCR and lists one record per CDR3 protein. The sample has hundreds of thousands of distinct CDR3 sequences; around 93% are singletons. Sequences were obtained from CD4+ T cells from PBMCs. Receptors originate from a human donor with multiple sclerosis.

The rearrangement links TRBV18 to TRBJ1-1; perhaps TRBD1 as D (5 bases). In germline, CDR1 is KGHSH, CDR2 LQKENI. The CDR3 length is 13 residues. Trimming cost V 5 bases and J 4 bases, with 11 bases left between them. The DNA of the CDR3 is TGTGCCAGCTCAAGCTCGGGGGGCACTGAAGCTTTCTTT. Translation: CASSSSGGTEAFF. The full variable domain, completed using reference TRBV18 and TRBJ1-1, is NAGVMQNPRHLVRRRGQEARLRCSPMKGHSHVYWYRQLPEEGLKFMVYLQKENIIDESGMPKERFSAEFPKEGPSILRIQQVVRGDSAAYFCASSSSGGTEAFFGQGTRLTVV.

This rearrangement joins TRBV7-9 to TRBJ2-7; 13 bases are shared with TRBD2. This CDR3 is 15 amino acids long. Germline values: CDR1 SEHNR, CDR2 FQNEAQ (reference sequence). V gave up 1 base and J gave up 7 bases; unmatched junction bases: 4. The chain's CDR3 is CASSLVLAGGGEQYF. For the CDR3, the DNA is TGTGCCAGCAGCTTAGTACTAGCGGGAGGGGGAGAGCAGTACTTC.

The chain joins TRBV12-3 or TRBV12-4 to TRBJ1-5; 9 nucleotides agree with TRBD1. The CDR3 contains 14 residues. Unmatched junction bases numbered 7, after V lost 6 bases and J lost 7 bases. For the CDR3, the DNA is TGTGCCAGCAGACCAACAGGGGGCCGACAGCCCCAGCATTTT. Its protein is CASRPTGGRQPQHF.